Listed here are 8 T cell receptor beta chains from one sample, sequenced in a study of T cells after yellow fever vaccination. TCRdb passed the 5' RACE reads through MiXCR, listing each CDR3 protein once. The sample has 400,000 to 650,000 distinct CDR3 sequences; about a fifth are singletons. Sample: PBMCs, taken less than 25 days after the first yellow fever vaccination. These receptors were obtained from a man between 18 and 35 years old who received the YFV17D yellow fever vaccine.

The chain joins TRBV5-5 to TRBJ2-2; D is perhaps TRBD1 or TRBD2 (5 bases each). The CDR3 runs 16 residues. V was cut by 0 bases and J by 3 bases, with 12 bases left in between. Germline V CDR1 and CDR2: SGHKS, YYEKEE (reference sequence). CDR3 DNA sequence: TGTGCCAGCAGCTTGGGAGGGGCAGGGTACACCGGGGAGCTGTTTTTT. Translating gives CASSLGGAGYTGELFF.

The chain couples TRBV4-3 to TRBJ1-1, with D possibly being TRBD1 (6 bases). The CDR3 covers 15 residues. The germline V and J ends were trimmed by 2 bases and 6 bases, with 16 bases remaining between them. The germline CDR1 and CDR2 sequences are LGHNA and YSLEER. CDR3 in amino acids: CASSQSPDSASEAFF. The CDR3, as DNA: TGCGCCAGCAGCCAATCTCCGGACAGCGCATCTGAAGCTTTCTTT.

This clonotype was seen only a few times. The CDR3 DNA sequence: TGTGCCACCAGCAGATCTGGGGGGCAGGCGAACACCGGGGAGCTGTTTTTT. It is translated as CATSRSGGQANTGELFF. This chain uses TRBV15 with TRBJ2-2, with D perhaps matching TRBD1 or TRBD2 (6 bases each). Germline values: CDR1 LNHNV, CDR2 YYDKDF (reference sequence). The CDR3 spans 17 residues. The ends were cut back, 2 bases at V and 0 bases at J, with 13 bases in the middle.

The rearrangement links TRBV7-2 to TRBJ1-2; TRBD1 matches at 8 bases. V gave up 7 bases and J gave up 3 bases; unmatched junction bases: 10. CDR1 and CDR2 from the germline V gene are SGHTA and FQGNSA. The CDR3 length is 15 residues. The CDR3 bases are TGTGCCAGCAACAGGTTCAGGGGGCCGGACTATGGCTACACCTTC. Its protein product is CASNRFRGPDYGYTF.

The V call is TRBV6-2 or TRBV6-3, the J call TRBJ2-5; no reliable D call. The CDR3 is 12 amino acids. CDR1 and CDR2 from the germline V gene are MNHEY and SVGEGT. With 5 bases removed from V and 5 bases from J, the gap between germline ends came to 9 bases. The chain's CDR3 is CASSTSRETQYF. For the CDR3, the DNA is TGTGCCAGCAGTACGAGCCGGGAGACCCAGTACTTC.

This clonotype was observed a few times. The V and J genes are TRBV10-2 and TRBJ1-2; 8 positions agree with TRBD1. J gave up 5 bases and V 5 bases, and 4 bases lay outside the gene matches. The CDR3 length is 13 residues. Per germline, CDR1 WSHSY and CDR2 SAAADI. Here the CDR3 DNA reads TGCGCCAGCAGTTCGGACAGGGTTTATGGCTACACCTTC. Translated: CASSSDRVYGYTF.

This clonotype was detected only a few times. The chain links TRBV4-1 to TRBJ1-1; D possibly corresponds to TRBD1 (6 bases). CDR3 length equals 17 residues. Deletions cut 0 bases from V and 4 bases from J, with 18 bases between. Germline assignment: CDR1 MGHRA and CDR2 YSYEKL. CDR3: CASSQEGTGRLGTEAFF. In nucleotides, the CDR3 is TGCGCCAGCAGCCAAGAGGGCACAGGGAGGTTGGGCACTGAAGCTTTCTTT.

The chain recombines TRBV27 with TRBJ2-7, with D possibly being TRBD1 or TRBD2 (5 bases each). The V end was cut by 3 bases, the J end by 5 bases, with 11 bases between. CDR3 length equals 13 residues. Germline V gives CDR1 MNHEY, CDR2 SMNVEV (reference sequence). The CDR3 region has the DNA TGTGCCAGCAGTTTGAGGGGAGAGGACGAGCAGTACTTC. It translates to CASSLRGEDEQYF.